The 4 T cell receptor beta chains in this list originate from one sample, sequenced in a study of blood T cell repertoires in COVID-19. TCRdb's copy holds only in-frame clones and misses some; the assay was immunoSEQ multiplex PCR. The sample comprises a few hundred thousand clones, over 75% of which are singletons, and almost 3% rests with the top ten. Sequenced material: PBMCs or T cells enriched from blood (not recorded which). The source of these receptors is a woman in her thirties who had recovered from COVID-19.

The chain recombines TRBV7-2 with TRBJ1-2; tentative D call: TRBD1 (6 bases). Germline assignment: CDR1 SGHTA and CDR2 FQGNSA. The CDR3 covers 14 residues. V lost 5 bases and J lost 6, with 16 bases in between. The CDR3 loop is CASSLSQGRDGYTF. DNA of the CDR3: TGTGCCAGCAGCCTTTCACAGGGAAGGGATGGCTACACCTTC.

The chain employs TRBV2 and TRBJ1-2; D is possibly TRBD1 (5 bases). Germline CDR1 SNHLY, CDR2 FYNNEI. This CDR3 comprises 15 residues. Between the trimmed V and J ends, which lost 4 bases and 4 bases, there was a span of 16 bases. CDR3 region: CASSGDRIVTYGYTF. The CDR3 DNA sequence: TGTGCCAGCAGTGGAGACAGAATCGTCACCTATGGCTACACCTTC.

A note on this clone: The junction departs from the called germline gene at one end, perhaps through a read error. This chain connects TRBV7-7 to TRBJ2-3, with TRBD2 matching over 12 bases. The CDR3 spans 16 residues. Germline CDR1 reads SSHAT; CDR2 reads FNYEAQ (reference sequence). CDR3 loop: CASSPGLAGKSDTQYF. Written as DNA, the CDR3 is TGTGCTAGCAGCCCAGGACTAGCGGGAAAGTCGGATACGCAGTATTTT. Based on the CDR3 plus reference TRBV7-7 and TRBJ2-3, the full variable domain is GAGVSQSPRYKVTKRGQDVTLRCDPISSHATLYWYQQALGQGPEFLTYFNYEAQPDKSGLPSDRFSAERPEGSISTLTIQRTEQRDSAMYRCASSPGLAGKSDTQYFGPGTRLTVL.

V gene TRBV28 combines with J gene TRBJ2-7; tentative D call: TRBD1 (6 bases). The CDR3 runs 15 residues. Germline CDR1 is MDHEN and CDR2 is SYDVKM. V lost 5 bases to trimming and J lost 1 base, with 15 bases between them. The CDR3 DNA is TGTGCCAGCAGTCGCGCGGACAGTTTTTCCTACGAGCAGTACTTC. This codes for CASSRADSFSYEQYF.